These 8 T cell receptor beta chains share one sample of origin, sequenced in a study of CD8+ T cells in alopecia areata. Treatment: oral pan-JAK inhibitor, 5-10 mg twice daily. Extracted from the samples, RNA was reverse transcribed into cDNA to serve as the sequencing template. Produced via immunoSEQ multiplex PCR; TCRdb's table is partial and in-frame only. The table records fewer than 250,000 clones, roughly 44% of them present only once. The specimen was CD4+ T cells sorted from blood, collected at approximately week 36, from a patient treated with tofacitinib. Receptor source: a human donor with alopecia areata.

The chain has TRBV29-1 and TRBJ2-5, with unresolved D. The CDR3 has 14 residues. V was clipped by 1 base and J by 5 bases, with 14 bases between them. Germline CDR1 reads SQVTM; CDR2 reads ANQGSEA. In nucleotides, the CDR3 is TGCAGCGTTGAAGGAATGAGTAGTGGTGAGACCCAGTACTTC. This translates into CSVEGMSSGETQYF.

The chain carries TRBV5-1 and TRBJ2-3; 10 nucleotides agree with TRBD2. Germline V gene data show CDR1 as SGHRS and CDR2 as YFSETQ. J lost 2 bases, V lost 4 bases, and 10 bases had no gene match. The CDR3 has 17 residues. CDR3 nucleotides: TGCGCCAGCAGCCAGCAACTAGCGGGATCCTCCACAGATACGCAGTATTTT. Translated, it gives CASSQQLAGSSTDTQYF.

This chain uses TRBV29-1 with TRBJ1-1, with TRBD1 as a possible D gene (5 bases). Germline CDR1 is SQVTM and CDR2 is ANQGSEA. The CDR3 consists of 12 residues. The ends were cut back, 4 bases at V and 5 bases at J, with 11 bases in the middle. The CDR3 sequence: CSVGRGRTEAFF. In nucleotides, the CDR3 is TGCAGCGTTGGGCGGGGGAGGACTGAAGCTTTCTTT.

This clone was observed a handful of times. V and J are TRBV7-2 and TRBJ1-2, with 7 bases identical to TRBD1. Germline trimming cut 1 base from V and 7 bases from J; bases unmatched to any gene: 3. The germline CDR1 and CDR2 sequences are SGHTA and FQGNSA. The CDR3 covers 13 residues. This CDR3 reads CASSLETGSGYTF. CDR3 bases: TGTGCCAGCAGCTTAGAGACAGGGAGTGGCTACACCTTC. Full variable domain (rest looked up from reference TRBV7-2 and TRBJ1-2): GAGVSQSPSNKVTEKGKDVELRCDPISGHTALYWYRQSLGQGLEFLIYFQGNSAPDKSGLPSDRFSAERTGGSVSTLTIQRTQQEDSAVYLCASSLETGSGYTFGSGTRLTVV.

The chain couples TRBV11-2 to TRBJ2-7; TRBD2 might be the D (5 bases). Germline V gene sequence: CDR1 SGHAT, CDR2 FQNNGV. The CDR3 is made up of 16 amino acids. V lost 1 base and J 0 bases, leaving 13 bases between the germline ends. The DNA of the CDR3 is TGTGCCAGCAGCTTAGCGACGCACACTAGCTCCTACGAGCAGTACTTC. This translates into CASSLATHTSSYEQYF.

V usage is TRBV19 and J usage is TRBJ2-5; TRBD2 is a possible D gene (5 bases). The ends were cut back, 4 bases at V and 5 bases at J, with 17 bases in the middle. Germline V gene lookup returns CDR1 LNHDA and CDR2 SQIVND (reference sequence). CDR3 length: 15 amino acids. The CDR3 reads CASSNRPGVGETQYF. CDR3 DNA sequence: TGTGCCAGTAGTAACCGGCCCGGGGTTGGGGAGACCCAGTACTTC.

The chain links TRBV6-5 to TRBJ2-7; D is uncertain. The CDR3 consists of 14 residues. The V and J ends lost 6 bases and 6 bases respectively, with 18 bases between them. CDR1 and CDR2 from the germline V gene are MNHEY and SVGAGI. CDR3 sequence (DNA): TGTGCCAGCAGCCCCCCGGGCAGCCTGGGCGAGCAGTACTTC. Translating gives CASSPPGSLGEQYF.

V and J are TRBV25-1 and TRBJ2-1, with D perhaps matching TRBD1 (6 bases). V was clipped by 4 bases and J by 10 bases, with 17 bases between them. This CDR3 contains 14 residues. Germline CDR1 is MGHDK and CDR2 is SYGVNS. The CDR3 coding sequence is TGTGCCAGCAGTGTCGGGACCTTCCAGGGGGAGCAGTTCTTC. Translating gives CASSVGTFQGEQFF.